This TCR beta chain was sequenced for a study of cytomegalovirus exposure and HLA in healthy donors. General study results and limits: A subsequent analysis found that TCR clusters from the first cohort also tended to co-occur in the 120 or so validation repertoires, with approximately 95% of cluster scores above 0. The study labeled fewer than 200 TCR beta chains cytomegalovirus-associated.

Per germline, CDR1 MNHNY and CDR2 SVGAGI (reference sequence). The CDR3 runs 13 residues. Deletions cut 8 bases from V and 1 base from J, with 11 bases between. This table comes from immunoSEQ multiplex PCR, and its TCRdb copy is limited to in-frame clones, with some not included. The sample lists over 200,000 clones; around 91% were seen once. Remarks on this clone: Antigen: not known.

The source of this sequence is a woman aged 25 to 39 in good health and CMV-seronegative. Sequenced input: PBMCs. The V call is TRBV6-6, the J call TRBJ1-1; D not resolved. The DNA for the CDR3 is TGTGCCAGCCATTCCTTCCCGAACACTGAAGCTTTCTTT. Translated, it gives CASHSFPNTEAFF.